This record looks at one TCR beta chain sequence and its context. No antigen is known for it. The primer mix had 60 Vbeta and 13 Jbeta primers. The assay was immunoSEQ multiplex PCR, and TCRdb's table has in-frame clones only and misses some. This table has under 150,000 clones, around nine tenths appearing once. V lost 0 bases and J lost 6, with 10 bases in between. The CDR3 extends over 13 amino acids. The germline V gene encodes CDR1 SGHRS and CDR2 YFSETQ. This entry is derived from a study of cytomegalovirus exposure and HLA in healthy donors. Study results and limitations: In a later analysis, donors in an Asian-associated ancestry cluster reportedly had fewer N-insertions in productive TCRs than the cohort mean.

Sequencing was carried out using PBMCs. The rearrangement joins TRBV5-1 to TRBJ2-7; the D is unclear. This TCR was sampled from a woman in her twenties or thirties in good health and CMV-seronegative. DNA for the CDR3: TGCGCCAGCAGCTTGGGGTACAGCACCGAGCAGTACTTC. The encoded protein is CASSLGYSTEQYF.